The clone carrying this T cell receptor (beta chain) has a handful of counts. The antigen is not known. Germline assignment: CDR1 SGHNT and CDR2 YYREEE (reference sequence). V was clipped by 4 bases and J by 4 bases; unmatched bases: 11. The CDR3 has 17 amino acids. This specimen comes from a study of beta chain features in type 1 diabetes. All of the isolated RNA was reverse transcribed, so expressed TCRB transcripts were sequenced. Some clones are missing from TCRdb's copy, which holds only in-frame ones; the method was immunoSEQ multiplex PCR. Of around 690,000 clones listed, 9.5% to 15% are singletons. Study-wide results and limits: Significant though moderate, a shortening of TCRB CDR3s appeared in all four CD4+ subsets of Type 1 diabetes patients. Cells carrying high TCR expression could end up over-represented when cDNA is sequenced.

Around 110 mL of blood, on average, came from one heparinised draw per donor. Input material: naive CD4+ T cells from blood. The TCR was taken from a man aged 30-40 years with type 1 diabetes. The J gene is TRBJ2-1, the V gene TRBV5-4; 10 positions match TRBD2. The DNA of the CDR3 is TGTGCCAGCAGCGGCGCCTTACTAGCGGGGCGTTACAATGAGCAGTTCTTC. Translation gives CASSGALLAGRYNEQFF.